Below are 21 T cell receptor beta chains sequenced from a single sample in a study of CD8 T cells in ankylosing spondylitis. Via MiXCR, TCRdb re-called the 5' RACE reads, giving one row per CDR3 protein. The sample includes approximately 180,000 distinct CDR3 sequences, roughly 20% of them seen just once. Sequences were obtained from blood, either unsorted or a sorted T cell fraction (not recorded which). The receptors derive from a male donor aged 5-30 years with ankylosing spondylitis or in good health (not recorded which).

At least ten counts were recorded for this clonotype. The chain's CDR3 is CSARTGAGSTNEKLFF. In DNA, the CDR3 is TGCAGTGCTAGAACTGGGGCAGGGTCAACTAATGAAAAACTGTTTTTT. V usage is TRBV20-1 and J usage is TRBJ1-4; D might be TRBD1 (5 bases). Trimming cost V 2 bases and J 0 bases, with 13 bases left between them. Germline-derived CDR1 and CDR2 are DFQATT and SNEGSKA (reference sequence). The CDR3 consists of 16 residues.

V is TRBV20-1 and J is TRBJ2-1; the D gene is possibly TRBD2 (6 bases). CDR3 length equals 16 residues. Germline V gene lookup returns CDR1 DFQATT and CDR2 SNEGSKA (reference sequence). Trimming removed 6 bases from V and 2 bases from J, with 20 bases in between. CDR3 DNA: TGCAGTGCCAACCGGGCGGGAACGAGCCCCTACAATGAGCAGTTCTTC. Protein: CSANRAGTSPYNEQFF.

The rearrangement links TRBV30 to TRBJ2-5; 10 bases fit TRBD2. This CDR3 is built from 13 residues. The germline V gene has CDR1 GTSNPN and CDR2 SVGIG (reference sequence). The trim removed 2 bases at V and 5 bases at J, leaving 2 bases unmatched. CDR3 protein: CAWSLAGVETQYF. The CDR3 DNA reads TGTGCCTGGAGTCTAGCGGGAGTGGAGACCCAGTACTTC.

This clonotype came up many times. This chain uses TRBV7-9 with TRBJ2-2; TRBD2 matches 7 bases. The ends lost 5 bases at V and 4 bases at J; junction bases unmatched: 13. This CDR3 has 17 amino acids. Germline-derived CDR1 and CDR2 are SEHNR and FQNEAQ (reference sequence). CDR3 nucleotide sequence: TGTGCCAGCAGCACCCAAGTAGCGGGTTCTGCCACCGGGGAGCTGTTTTTT. Translation gives CASSTQVAGSATGELFF.

The table lists this clonotype with many counts. This chain uses TRBV12-3 or TRBV12-4 with TRBJ1-6; D may be TRBD1 (5 bases). V lost 2 bases, J lost 8 bases, and 13 bases lay in between. This CDR3 comprises 15 residues. The CDR3: CASSLRVGVDSPLHF. The CDR3 nucleotides are TGTGCCAGCAGTTTACGGGTGGGGGTAGATTCACCCCTCCACTTT.

At least ten counts were recorded for this clonotype. The chain joins TRBV11-2 to TRBJ1-5, with 12 bases lining up with TRBD1. The CDR3 length is 19 residues. Per the germline V gene, CDR1 is SGHAT and CDR2 is FQNNGV. J was trimmed by 2 bases and V by 4 bases; bases with no gene match: 12. CDR3 protein: CASSSASGTGGLGNQPQHF. The CDR3 coding sequence is TGTGCCAGCAGCTCCGCCTCCGGGACAGGGGGCCTCGGCAATCAGCCCCAGCATTTT. Based on the CDR3 plus reference TRBV11-2 and TRBJ1-5, the full variable domain is EAGVAQSPRYKIIEKRQSVAFWCNPISGHATLYWYQQILGQGPKLLIQFQNNGVVDDSQLPKDRFSAERLKGVDSTLKIQPAKLEDSAVYLCASSSASGTGGLGNQPQHFGDGTRLSIL.

This clonotype was picked up many times. The chain couples TRBV10-3 to TRBJ1-1; 8 nucleotides line up with TRBD1. Looked up from germline, CDR1 is ENHRY and CDR2 is SYGVKD. V was clipped by 2 bases and J by 3 bases; unmatched bases: 5. This CDR3 has 15 amino acids. The CDR3 sequence is CAISERETGDTEAFF. Here the CDR3 DNA reads TGTGCCATCAGTGAGCGGGAGACAGGGGACACTGAAGCTTTCTTT.

Ten or more counts support this clonotype. The chain employs TRBV10-3 and TRBJ2-5; D remains ambiguous. This CDR3 spans 16 amino acids. Per the germline V gene, CDR1 is ENHRY and CDR2 is SYGVKD. Trimming shortened V by 3 bases and J by 1 base, and 15 bases separated the two germline ends. The CDR3 spells CAISDGLPEVQETQYF. Here the CDR3 DNA reads TGTGCCATCAGTGATGGGCTACCCGAGGTCCAAGAGACCCAGTACTTC.

This clonotype was seen many times. J is TRBJ1-1 and V is TRBV6-2 or TRBV6-3; D not resolved. Germline assignment: CDR1 MNHEY and CDR2 SVGEGT. Trimming left V 5 bases short and J 8 bases short, with 15 bases between. The CDR3 loop spans 13 amino acids. CDR3 coding DNA: TGTGCCAGCAGTCCCCGATCCGCCCCAGAAGCTTTCTTT. This codes for CASSPRSAPEAFF.

This clonotype has ten or more counts. The chain recombines TRBV7-2 with TRBJ1-5, with 8 bases matching TRBD1. After removal of 3 bases from V and 6 bases from J, the junction contained 7 bases not matched to a gene. The CDR3 totals 15 residues. Per germline, CDR1 SGHTA and CDR2 FQGNSA. CDR3 region: CASSFGLQGVQPQHF. The CDR3 DNA reads as TGTGCCAGCAGCTTTGGATTACAGGGGGTTCAGCCCCAGCATTTT.

This clonotype was observed at least ten times. This chain joins TRBV7-2 and TRBJ2-2; 11 bases match TRBD2. Germline CDR1 SGHTA, CDR2 FQGNSA. Germline trimming cut 1 base from V and 1 base from J; bases unmatched to any gene: 5. The length of the CDR3 is 18 residues. CDR3 loop: CASSLVLAGARNTGELFF. In DNA, the CDR3 is TGTGCCAGCAGCTTAGTACTAGCGGGAGCCCGGAACACCGGGGAGCTGTTTTTT.

The sample holds many counts of this clonotype. Here the CDR3 reads CASRPGTGWDNSPLHF. CDR3 bases: TGTGCCAGCAGACCAGGGACAGGGTGGGATAATTCACCCCTCCACTTT. The chain joins TRBV11-2 to TRBJ1-6; TRBD1 matches at 9 bases. The J segment lost 5 bases and the V segment lost 6 bases, leaving 8 bases of the junction unmatched. The CDR3 length is 16 residues. The germline V gene encodes CDR1 SGHAT and CDR2 FQNNGV. The entire variable domain, with the rest obtained from reference TRBV11-2 and TRBJ1-6, is as follows: EAGVAQSPRYKIIEKRQSVAFWCNPISGHATLYWYQQILGQGPKLLIQFQNNGVVDDSQLPKDRFSAERLKGVDSTLKIQPAKLEDSAVYLCASRPGTGWDNSPLHFGNGTRLTVT.

This clonotype was recorded many times. This rearrangement joins TRBV18 to TRBJ2-7, with 7 bases identical to TRBD2. Germline loops: CDR1 KGHSH, CDR2 LQKENI. This CDR3 is 14 amino acids long. V shed 4 bases and J 7 bases; nucleotides not matched to a gene: 10. The DNA for the CDR3 is TGTGCCAGCTCACTTTCCGGACCGGGAGGTGAGCAGTACGTC. It yields the protein CASSLSGPGGEQYV.

This clonotype was detected many times. The CDR3: CASSLASASNYGYTF. For the CDR3, the DNA is TGCGCCAGCAGCTTGGCGTCAGCTTCGAACTATGGCTACACCTTC. This rearrangement joins TRBV5-1 to TRBJ1-2; no clear D gene. The CDR3 has 15 amino acids. The V end was cut by 0 bases, the J end by 2 bases, with 11 bases between. In germline, CDR1 is SGHRS, CDR2 YFSETQ. The full variable domain, its missing parts supplied by reference TRBV5-1 and TRBJ1-2, is KAGVTQTPRYLIKTRGQQVTLSCSPISGHRSVSWYQQTPGQGLQFLFEYFSETQRNKGNFPGRFSGRQFSNSRSEMNVSTLELGDSALYLCASSLASASNYGYTFGSGTRLTVV.

This clonotype has at least ten counts. The chain recombines TRBV20-1 with TRBJ2-2; possible D gene TRBD2, 6 bases. Trimming took 3 bases from V and 5 from J, leaving 13 bases between them. The CDR3 extends over 14 amino acids. The germline V gene encodes CDR1 DFQATT and CDR2 SNEGSKA (reference sequence). The DNA of the CDR3 is TGCAGTGCTAGCGGGAGTGATCGGACCGGGGAGCTGTTTTTT. Encoded protein: CSASGSDRTGELFF.

At least ten counts were recorded for this clonotype. This chain uses TRBV5-1 with TRBJ2-7; possibly TRBD1 for D (6 bases). Trimming took off 0 bases at V and 1 base at J, with 11 bases between the two ends. Germline assignment: CDR1 SGHRS and CDR2 YFSETQ. The CDR3 is 15 residues long. CDR3 loop: CASSLEYRVSYEQYV. CDR3 coding DNA: TGCGCCAGCAGCTTGGAATACAGGGTTTCCTACGAGCAGTACGTC.

The J gene is TRBJ2-3, the V gene TRBV4-2; no clear D. V lost 2 bases to trimming and J lost 14 bases, with 17 bases between them. Germline V gene sequence: CDR1 LGHNA, CDR2 YNFKEQ. The CDR3 covers 13 residues. The CDR3 here is CASSQSPSTESYF. The CDR3 nucleotides are TGTGCCAGCAGCCAAAGCCCCTCCACTGAATCGTATTTT.

This clonotype was observed at least ten times. The chain links TRBV6-2 or TRBV6-3 to TRBJ2-5; possible D gene TRBD2, 6 bases. Germline V CDR1 and CDR2: MNHEY, SVGEGT. The CDR3 is 14 amino acids. V dropped 5 bases and J dropped 4 bases, with 14 bases sitting between them. As DNA, the CDR3 is TGTGCCAGCAGTGCCTTTAGCGGAGTAGAGACCCAGTACTTC. The encoded protein is CASSAFSGVETQYF.

This clonotype was seen at least ten times. The chain uses TRBV7-2 and TRBJ2-2, with 9 bases lining up with TRBD2. The J segment lost 8 bases and the V segment lost 5 bases, leaving 15 bases of the junction unmatched. CDR1 SGHTA and CDR2 FQGNSA come from the germline V gene. The CDR3 spans 17 residues. CDR3 in amino acids: CASSPRGSGRLKGELFF. CDR3 nucleotides: TGTGCCAGCAGCCCCCGTGGTAGCGGGAGACTTAAGGGGGAGCTGTTTTTT. Filled out from reference TRBV7-2 and TRBJ2-2, the complete variable domain reads GAGVSQSPSNKVTEKGKDVELRCDPISGHTALYWYRQSLGQGLEFLIYFQGNSAPDKSGLPSDRFSAERTGGSVSTLTIQRTQQEDSAVYLCASSPRGSGRLKGELFFGEGSRLTVL.

This clonotype was observed a few times. Sequence at one end of the junction differs from germline and may be a read error. J is TRBJ1-2 and V is TRBV6-2 or TRBV6-3, with 8 positions matching TRBD1. The CDR3 sequence is 14 residues long. From germline, CDR1 is MNHEY and CDR2 SVGEGT. CDR3 region: CARRQRRTGYGYTF. In DNA form, the CDR3 reads TGTGCCCGCAGGCAGCGACGGACAGGGTATGGCTACACCTTC.

This clonotype has at least ten counts. The chain recombines TRBV9 with TRBJ1-5; 9 bases align to TRBD1. Germline trimming cut 4 bases from V and 4 bases from J; bases unmatched to any gene: 6. CDR1 SGDLS and CDR2 YYNGEE come from the germline V gene. This CDR3 region has 15 residues. CDR3 residues: CASSTGTGLNQPQHF. CDR3 coding DNA: TGTGCCAGCAGCACAGGGACAGGGTTGAATCAGCCCCAGCATTTT.